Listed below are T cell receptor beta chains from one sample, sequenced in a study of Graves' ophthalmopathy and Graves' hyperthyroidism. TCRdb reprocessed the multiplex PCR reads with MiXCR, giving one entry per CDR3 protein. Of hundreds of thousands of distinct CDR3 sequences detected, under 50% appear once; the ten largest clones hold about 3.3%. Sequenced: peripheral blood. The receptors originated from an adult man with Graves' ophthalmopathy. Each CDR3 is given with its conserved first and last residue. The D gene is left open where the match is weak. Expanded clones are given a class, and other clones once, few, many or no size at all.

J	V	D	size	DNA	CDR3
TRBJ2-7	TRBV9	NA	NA	TGTGCCAGCAGCCAAGAAGGTCCAGGGAGTTGGGTAGCGCTCTCCTACGAGCAGTACTTC	CASSQEGPGSWVALSYEQYF
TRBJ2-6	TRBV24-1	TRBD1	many	TGTGCCACCAGTGACCCTGACAGGGCTGGGGCCAACGTCCTGACTTTC	CATSDPDRAGANVLTF
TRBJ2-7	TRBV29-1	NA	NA	TGCAGCGTTGCCGGGACCTCCTACGAGCAGTACTTC	CSVAGTSYEQYF
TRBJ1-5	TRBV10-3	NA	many	TGTGCCATCAGTGATGGCGTCAATCAGCCCCAGCATTTT	CAISDGVNQPQHF
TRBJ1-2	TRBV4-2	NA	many	TGTGCCAGCAGCCAAGATTTCAATGGAGTGGATGGCTACACCTTC	CASSQDFNGVDGYTF
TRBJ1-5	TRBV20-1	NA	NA	TGCAGTGCAAATGGGGGGAGGGGGTATAGCAATCAGCCCCAGCATTTT	CSANGGRGYSNQPQHF
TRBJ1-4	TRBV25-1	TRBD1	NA	TGTGCCAGCAGTACCGGGACAGGGACGGTTCATGAAAAACTGTTTTTT	CASSTGTGTVHEKLFF
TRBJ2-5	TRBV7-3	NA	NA	TGTGCCAGCAGCTCAACCCGGAGAGGGCACGAGACCCAGTACTTC	CASSSTRRGHETQYF
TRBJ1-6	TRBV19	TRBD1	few	TGTGCCAGTTCGCCTACAGGGGGGTATAATTCACCCCTCCACTTT	CASSPTGGYNSPLHF
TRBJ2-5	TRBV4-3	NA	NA	TGCGCCAGCAGCCAAGATCGAGGTTTTCAAGGGGGGCGGCAAGAGACCCAGTACTTC	CASSQDRGFQGGRQETQYF
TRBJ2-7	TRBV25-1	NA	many	TGTGCCAGCAGTGAAGACGGGACCTACGAGCAGTACTTC	CASSEDGTYEQYF
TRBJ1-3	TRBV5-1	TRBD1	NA	TGCGCCAGCAGCCCCATAGGACAGGGGAAAGGAAACACCATATATTTT	CASSPIGQGKGNTIYF
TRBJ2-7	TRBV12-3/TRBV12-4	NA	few	TGTGCCAGCAGTTTAAGCATAAATGCCTACGAGCAGTACTTC	CASSLSINAYEQYF
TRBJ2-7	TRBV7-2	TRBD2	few	TGTGCCAGCAGCTCCCGGGGAGCGGGGGCCTCCTACGAGCAGTACTTC	CASSSRGAGASYEQYF
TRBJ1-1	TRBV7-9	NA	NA	TGTGCCAGCAGCTTAGGAAATATTGGGGGCAACACTGAAGCTTTCTTT	CASSLGNIGGNTEAFF
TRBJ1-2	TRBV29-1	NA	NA	TGCAGCGTCCAGGGCTACTATGGCTACACCTTC	CSVQGYYGYTF
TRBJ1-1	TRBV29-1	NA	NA	TGCAGCTTAGGAGGCGCCGGTCGAATGAACACTGAAGCTTTCTTT	CSLGGAGRMNTEAFF
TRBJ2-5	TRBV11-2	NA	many	TGTGCCAGCAGCTTAGAATCGGTCTTCTGGGAGACCCAGTACTTC	CASSLESVFWETQYF
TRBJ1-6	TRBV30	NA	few	TGTGCCTTCCTCGCGGGGTACACTTCACCCCTCCACTTT	CAFLAGYTSPLHF
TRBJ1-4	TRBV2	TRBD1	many	TGTGCCAGCAGTGCGGACGGGACAGGGGTGGAAAAACTGTTTTTT	CASSADGTGVEKLFF
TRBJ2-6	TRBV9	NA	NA	TGTGCCAGCAGGCCGGGACTGTTTGGGGCCAACGTCCTGACTTTC	CASRPGLFGANVLTF
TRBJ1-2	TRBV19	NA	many	TGTGCCAGTAGTATTGGGGCAGGGGTTAACTATGGCTACACCTTC	CASSIGAGVNYGYTF